The 22 T cell receptor beta chains presented below share a single source sample, sequenced in a study of T cells after yellow fever vaccination. TCRdb independently ran MiXCR on the 5' RACE reads; one entry per CDR3 protein. The table includes about 320,000 distinct CDR3 sequences, approximately 13% detected once. Sequencing used CD4+ T cells sorted from PBMCs, obtained 15 days after the yellow fever booster vaccination. The receptors come from a man aged 18 to 35 who received the YFV17D yellow fever vaccine.

This clonotype was found a few times. The rearrangement uses TRBV6-2 or TRBV6-3 and TRBJ1-5; weak D call: TRBD1 (5 bases). Germline values: CDR1 MNHEY, CDR2 SVGEGT. CDR3 length equals 19 residues. V gave up 6 bases and J gave up 1 base, with 25 bases separating them. The CDR3 DNA follows: TGTGCCAGCAGCCCCCACCAGATGACAATCGGGGGGAGCAATCAGCCCCAGCATTTT. Encoded protein: CASSPHQMTIGGSNQPQHF.

To note about this clonotype: A junction boundary mismatches the germline segment, possibly from a read error. The chain recombines TRBV11-2 with TRBJ1-1; maybe TRBD1 (6 bases). Germline CDR1 and CDR2: SGHAT and FQNNGV. This CDR3 contains 13 residues. The CDR3, as DNA: TGTGCCAGCAGCGTAGACAGGAGCTGGGAAGCTTTCTTT. Amino acid sequence: CASSVDRSWEAFF.

This clonotype was counted a few times. V and J are TRBV9 and TRBJ2-6, with D possibly being TRBD2 (5 bases). Germline V CDR1 and CDR2: SGDLS, YYNGEE. This CDR3 has 15 residues. The germline V and J ends were trimmed by 0 bases and 4 bases, with 8 bases remaining between them. CDR3 DNA: TGTGCCAGCAGCGTAGGCGGGCACGGGGCCAACGTCCTGACTTTC. It is translated as CASSVGGHGANVLTF.

This clonotype has at least ten counts. J is TRBJ1-4 and V is TRBV5-5; possible D gene TRBD1, 5 bases. Germline loops: CDR1 SGHKS, CDR2 YYEKEE (reference sequence). Trimming took 10 bases from V and 0 from J, leaving 13 bases between them. This CDR3 is 14 amino acids long. Here the CDR3 reads CASRGGATNEKLFF. The DNA of the CDR3 is TGTGCCTCGAGGGGTGGGGCAACTAATGAAAAACTGTTTTTT.

This clonotype was counted between two and nine times. DNA of the CDR3: TGTGCCAGCAGTGTACAGGGGATAAGAGAGACCCAGTACTTC. Its translation is CASSVQGIRETQYF. V is TRBV12-3 or TRBV12-4 and J is TRBJ2-5; 7 bases are a match to TRBD1. The V segment lost 5 bases and the J segment 4 bases; nucleotides outside the gene matches: 7. CDR3 length: 14 amino acids.

Concerning this clonotype: A clone one base away is much larger, so this may be a read error. CDR3 protein: CATSRGRGPGADTQYF. CDR3 sequence (DNA): TGTGCCACCAGCAGAGGCAGGGGGCCAGGTGCAGATACGCAGTATTTT. This chain connects TRBV15 to TRBJ2-3; 8 nucleotides align to TRBD1. Losses at the gene ends were 1 base for V and 4 bases for J; bases not matched to a gene: 7. CDR3 length: 16 amino acids. The germline V gene has CDR1 LNHNV and CDR2 YYDKDF (reference sequence).

This clonotype showed up many times. CDR3 nucleotide sequence: TGCGCCAGCAGCTCCCACCGGGACAGCTTTAATTCACCCCTCCACTTT. It codes for CASSSHRDSFNSPLHF. J is TRBJ1-6 and V is TRBV5-1; 7 bases fit TRBD1. There are 16 residues in the CDR3. V shed 3 bases, J shed 6 bases, and the junction held 9 bases outside the gene matches. Germline-derived CDR1 and CDR2 are SGHRS and YFSETQ.

This clonotype was detected a few times. The rearrangement joins TRBV7-9 to TRBJ2-5; D may be TRBD1 (6 bases). The length of the CDR3 is 14 residues. V was cut by 4 bases and J by 5 bases, with 14 bases left in between. Looked up from germline, CDR1 is SEHNR and CDR2 is FQNEAQ (reference sequence). The CDR3 DNA follows: TGTGCCAGCAGCTCGAGGGGGTTGGGGGAGACCCAGTACTTC. Translation: CASSSRGLGETQYF.

The J gene is TRBJ1-1, the V gene TRBV10-3; a possible D gene is TRBD1 (6 bases). The ends were cut back, 3 bases at V and 11 bases at J, with 10 bases in the middle. This CDR3 contains 11 residues. Per germline, CDR1 ENHRY and CDR2 SYGVKD. DNA for the CDR3: TGTGCCATCAGTGACATAGACAGGGCTTTCTTT. This codes for CAISDIDRAFF.

Many counts were recorded for this clonotype. CDR3 DNA sequence: TGCGCCAGCAGCCCGGGTGATAGCAATCAGCCCCAGCATTTT. Its translation is CASSPGDSNQPQHF. The chain carries TRBV5-1 and TRBJ1-5; D is ambiguous. CDR1 and CDR2 (germline): SGHRS, YFSETQ. This CDR3 comprises 14 residues. The V gene lost 4 bases and the J gene lost 0 bases, with 8 bases spanning the gap.

V usage is TRBV29-1 and J usage is TRBJ1-1; the D is unclear. V shed 4 bases and J shed 1 base, with 10 bases lying between them. The CDR3 covers 13 residues. Per the germline V gene, CDR1 is SQVTM and CDR2 is ANQGSEA. CDR3 in amino acids: CSVGSRGNTEAFF. CDR3 in DNA: TGCAGCGTTGGTTCTCGGGGGAACACTGAAGCTTTCTTT.

CDR3 sequence reads: CASSLMTGGYEKLFF. The CDR3 DNA follows: TGTGCCAGCAGTTTGATGACAGGGGGCTATGAAAAACTGTTTTTT. V gene TRBV12-3 or TRBV12-4 combines with J gene TRBJ1-4, with 10 positions matching TRBD1. This CDR3 is 15 amino acids long. V lost 3 bases, J lost 6 bases, and 4 bases stayed unmatched.

In its sample, this clonotype was seen a few times. The CDR3 reads CASSLGGQNNYGYTF. CDR3 bases: TGTGCCAGCAGCTTAGGCGGACAGAACAACTATGGCTACACCTTC. The V call is TRBV7-2, the J call TRBJ1-2; D might be TRBD1 (6 bases). The CDR3 length is 15 residues. CDR1 and CDR2 from the germline V gene are SGHTA and FQGNSA. V lost 1 base and J lost 2, with 11 bases in between. The whole variable domain, remainder taken from reference TRBV7-2 and TRBJ1-2, is GAGVSQSPSNKVTEKGKDVELRCDPISGHTALYWYRQSLGQGLEFLIYFQGNSAPDKSGLPSDRFSAERTGGSVSTLTIQRTQQEDSAVYLCASSLGGQNNYGYTFGSGTRLTVV.

The V and J genes are TRBV24-1 and TRBJ2-6; D uncertain. Germline V gene lookup returns CDR1 KGHDR and CDR2 SFDVKD. The V end was cut by 2 bases, the J end by 0 bases, with 4 bases between. The CDR3 contains 15 residues. CDR3 sequence reads: CATSDYSSGANVLTF. The CDR3 bases are TGTGCCACCAGTGATTATAGCTCTGGGGCCAACGTCCTGACTTTC.

This clonotype was found a few times. The chain combines TRBV7-2 with TRBJ2-1; tentative D call: TRBD1 (5 bases). The germline V and J ends were trimmed by 5 bases and 3 bases, with 8 bases remaining between them. The CDR3 is 13 residues long. Germline V gene data show CDR1 as SGHTA and CDR2 as FQGNSA. The CDR3 coding sequence is TGTGCCAGCAGCCAGGGTTACTACAATGAGCAGTTCTTC. Amino acids: CASSQGYYNEQFF. Looking up the rest from reference TRBV7-2 and TRBJ2-1 gives the full variable domain: GAGVSQSPSNKVTEKGKDVELRCDPISGHTALYWYRQSLGQGLEFLIYFQGNSAPDKSGLPSDRFSAERTGGSVSTLTIQRTQQEDSAVYLCASSQGYYNEQFFGPGTRLTVL.

This clonotype was recorded many times. The chain combines TRBV20-1 with TRBJ2-3; 13 bases line up with TRBD2. V lost 5 bases to trimming and J lost 8 bases; unmatched junction nucleotides: 10. The CDR3 runs to 15 residues. Germline V gene sequence: CDR1 DFQATT, CDR2 SNEGSKA (reference sequence). CDR3 nucleotides: TGCAGTGCTGCACTAGCGGGGGGGGGAGCCGCTACGCAGTATTTT. Translated: CSAALAGGGAATQYF.

This clonotype was counted ten times or more. The V call is TRBV5-4, the J call TRBJ2-7; D is possibly TRBD2 (6 bases). In germline, CDR1 is SGHNT, CDR2 YYREEE (reference sequence). V was cut by 0 bases and J by 5 bases, with 15 bases left in between. This CDR3 spans 15 amino acids. CDR3 nucleotides: TGTGCCAGCAGCTTGGCCGGCGTGGCGGGGAACGAGCAGTACTTC. This codes for CASSLAGVAGNEQYF.

This chain joins TRBV20-1 and TRBJ1-5, with D uncertain. Germline assignment: CDR1 DFQATT and CDR2 SNEGSKA (reference sequence). The CDR3 contains 12 residues. Trimming cost V 5 bases and J 4 bases, with 9 bases left between them. CDR3 sequence reads: CSALSTNQPQHF. CDR3 sequence (DNA): TGCAGTGCTCTTTCGACGAATCAGCCCCAGCATTTT.

This chain joins TRBV24-1 and TRBJ2-3; either TRBD1 or TRBD2 may supply D (5 bases each). This CDR3 has 17 amino acids. Between the trimmed V and J ends, which lost 5 bases and 1 base, there was a span of 18 bases. CDR1 KGHDR and CDR2 SFDVKD come from the germline V gene. The CDR3 here is CATSGVGLQEGTDTQYF. The CDR3, as DNA: TGTGCCACCAGTGGGGTAGGGCTACAGGAGGGCACAGATACGCAGTATTTT.

This chain connects TRBV24-1 to TRBJ2-5; D possibly matches TRBD1 or TRBD2 (5 bases each). This CDR3 region has 14 residues. Looked up from germline, CDR1 is KGHDR and CDR2 is SFDVKD. V was cut by 3 bases and J by 7 bases, with 14 bases left in between. The CDR3 here is CATSDPGPTGTQYF. The CDR3 DNA sequence: TGTGCCACCAGTGATCCGGGACCTACGGGGACCCAGTACTTC.

The sample holds many counts of this clonotype. J is TRBJ1-5 and V is TRBV6-5, with 10 bases fitting TRBD1. Germline CDR1 MNHEY, CDR2 SVGAGI. This CDR3 region has 17 residues. J gave up 7 bases and V 5 bases, and 14 bases lay outside the gene matches. The CDR3 spells CASSTSTGGGPQQPQHF. The CDR3 DNA follows: TGTGCCAGCAGTACCTCGACAGGGGGCGGCCCGCAGCAGCCCCAGCATTTT.

J is TRBJ2-3 and V is TRBV20-1; 9 bases line up with TRBD2. Looked up from germline, CDR1 is DFQATT and CDR2 is SNEGSKA (reference sequence). The length of the CDR3 is 13 residues. DNA for the CDR3: TGCAGCGCTGGGCGGGGGGGTCAATATACGCAGTATTTT. Protein: CSAGRGGQYTQYF.